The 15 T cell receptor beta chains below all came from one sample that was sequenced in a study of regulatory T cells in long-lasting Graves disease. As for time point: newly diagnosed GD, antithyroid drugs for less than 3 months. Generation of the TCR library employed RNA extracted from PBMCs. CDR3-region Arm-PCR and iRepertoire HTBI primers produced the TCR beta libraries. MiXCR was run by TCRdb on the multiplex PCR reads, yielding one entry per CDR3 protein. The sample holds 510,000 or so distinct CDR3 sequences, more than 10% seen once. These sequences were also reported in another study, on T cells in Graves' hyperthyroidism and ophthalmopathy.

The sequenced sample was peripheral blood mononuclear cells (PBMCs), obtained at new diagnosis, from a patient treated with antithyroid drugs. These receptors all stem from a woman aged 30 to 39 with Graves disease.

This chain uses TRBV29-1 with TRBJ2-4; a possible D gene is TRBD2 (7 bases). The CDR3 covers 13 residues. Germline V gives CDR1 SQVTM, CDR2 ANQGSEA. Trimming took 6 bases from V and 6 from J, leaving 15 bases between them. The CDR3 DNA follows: TGCAGCGTGGGAGGGGGGGAGAGAAACATTCAGTACTTC. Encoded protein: CSVGGGERNIQYF.

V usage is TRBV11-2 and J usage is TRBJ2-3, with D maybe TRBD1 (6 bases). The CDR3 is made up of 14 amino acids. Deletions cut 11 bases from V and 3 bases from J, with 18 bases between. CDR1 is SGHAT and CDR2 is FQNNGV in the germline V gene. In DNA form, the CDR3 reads TGTGCCTCTCCGAGGGGGAGAATAACAGATACGCAGTATTTT. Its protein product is CASPRGRITDTQYF.

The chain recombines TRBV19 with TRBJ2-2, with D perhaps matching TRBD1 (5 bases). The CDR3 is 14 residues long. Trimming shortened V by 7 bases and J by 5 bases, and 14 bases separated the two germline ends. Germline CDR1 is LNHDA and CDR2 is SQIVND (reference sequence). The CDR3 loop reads CASTPRAMTGELFF. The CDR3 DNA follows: TGTGCCAGTACACCCAGGGCTATGACCGGGGAGCTGTTTTTT.

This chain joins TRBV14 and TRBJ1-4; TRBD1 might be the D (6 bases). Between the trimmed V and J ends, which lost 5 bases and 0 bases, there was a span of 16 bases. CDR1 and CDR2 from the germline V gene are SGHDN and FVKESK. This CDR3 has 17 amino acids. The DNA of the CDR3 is TGTGCCAGCAGCAGAGGGACAAACAAAGCAACTAATGAAAAACTGTTTTTT. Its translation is CASSRGTNKATNEKLFF.

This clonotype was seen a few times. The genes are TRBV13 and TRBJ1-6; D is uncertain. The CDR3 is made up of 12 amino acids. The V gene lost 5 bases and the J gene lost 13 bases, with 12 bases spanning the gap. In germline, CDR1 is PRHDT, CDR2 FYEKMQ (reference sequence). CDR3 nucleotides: TGTGCCAGCAGCCAACGTTACCCCCCCCTCCACTTT. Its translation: CASSQRYPPLHF.

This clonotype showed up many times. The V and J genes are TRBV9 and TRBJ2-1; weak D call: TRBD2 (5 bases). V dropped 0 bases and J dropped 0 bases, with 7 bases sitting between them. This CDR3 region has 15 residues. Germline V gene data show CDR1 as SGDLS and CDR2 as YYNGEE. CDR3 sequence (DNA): TGTGCCAGCAGCGTAGCGGGGATCTCCTACAATGAGCAGTTCTTC. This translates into CASSVAGISYNEQFF.

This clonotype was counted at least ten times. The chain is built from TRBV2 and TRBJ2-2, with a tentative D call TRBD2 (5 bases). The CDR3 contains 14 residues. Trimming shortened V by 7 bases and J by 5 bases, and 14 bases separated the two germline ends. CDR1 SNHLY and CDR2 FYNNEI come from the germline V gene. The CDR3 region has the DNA TGTGCCAGCACCGGGGTATTGACTACCGGGGAGCTGTTTTTT. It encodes CASTGVLTTGELFF. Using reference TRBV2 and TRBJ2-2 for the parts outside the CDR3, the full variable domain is EPEVTQTPSHQVTQMGQEVILRCVPISNHLYFYWYRQILGQKVEFLVSFYNNEISEKSEIFDDQFSVERPDGSNFTLKIRSTKLEDSAMYFCASTGVLTTGELFFGEGSRLTVL.

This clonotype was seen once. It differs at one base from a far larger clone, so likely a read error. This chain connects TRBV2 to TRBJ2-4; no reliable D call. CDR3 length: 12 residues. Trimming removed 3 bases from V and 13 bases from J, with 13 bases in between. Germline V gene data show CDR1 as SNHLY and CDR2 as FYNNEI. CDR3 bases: TGTGCCAGCAGTGACGGATACAATGAGCAGTACTTC. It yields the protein CASSDGYNEQYF.

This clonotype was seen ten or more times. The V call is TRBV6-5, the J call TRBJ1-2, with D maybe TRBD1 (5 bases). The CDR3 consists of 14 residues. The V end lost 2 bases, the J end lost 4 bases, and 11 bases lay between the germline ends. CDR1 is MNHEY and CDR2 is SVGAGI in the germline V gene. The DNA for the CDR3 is TGTGCCAGCAGTTACGCGGGGCCTGGCTATGGCTACACCTTC. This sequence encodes CASSYAGPGYGYTF.

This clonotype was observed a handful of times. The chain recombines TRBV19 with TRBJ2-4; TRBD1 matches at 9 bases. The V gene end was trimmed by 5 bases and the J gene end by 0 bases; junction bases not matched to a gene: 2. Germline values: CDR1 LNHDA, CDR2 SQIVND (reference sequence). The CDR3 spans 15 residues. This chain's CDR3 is CASSRDRAAKNIQYF. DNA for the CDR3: TGTGCCAGTAGTCGGGACAGGGCAGCCAAAAACATTCAGTACTTC.

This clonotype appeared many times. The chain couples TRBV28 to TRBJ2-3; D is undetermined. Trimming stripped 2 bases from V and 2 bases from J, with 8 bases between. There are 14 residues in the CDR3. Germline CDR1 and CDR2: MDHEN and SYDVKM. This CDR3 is CASSLRLDTDTQYF. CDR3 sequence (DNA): TGTGCCAGCAGTTTAAGATTGGACACAGATACGCAGTATTTT.

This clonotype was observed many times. The CDR3 DNA sequence: TGTGCCAGCAGTTACTCGGCCGGATGGAACACTGAAGCTTTCTTT. As protein: CASSYSAGWNTEAFF. The chain recombines TRBV6-6 with TRBJ1-1; D is ambiguous. Per the germline V gene, CDR1 is MNHNY and CDR2 is SVGAGI (reference sequence). CDR3 length: 15 amino acids. V was pared by 0 bases and J by 1 base, with 9 bases between.

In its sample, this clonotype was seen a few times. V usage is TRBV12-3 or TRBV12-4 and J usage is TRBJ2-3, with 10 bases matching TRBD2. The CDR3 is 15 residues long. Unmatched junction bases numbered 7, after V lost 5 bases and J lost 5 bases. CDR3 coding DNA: TGTGCCAGCAGTCAAACTAGCGGGGACAAAGATACGCAGTATTTT. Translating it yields CASSQTSGDKDTQYF.

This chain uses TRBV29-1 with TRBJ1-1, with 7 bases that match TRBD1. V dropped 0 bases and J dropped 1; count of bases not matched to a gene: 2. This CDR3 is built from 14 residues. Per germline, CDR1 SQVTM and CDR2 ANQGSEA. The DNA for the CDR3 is TGCAGCGTTGAAGACAGGGGGAGGAACACTGAAGCTTTCTTT. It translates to CSVEDRGRNTEAFF.

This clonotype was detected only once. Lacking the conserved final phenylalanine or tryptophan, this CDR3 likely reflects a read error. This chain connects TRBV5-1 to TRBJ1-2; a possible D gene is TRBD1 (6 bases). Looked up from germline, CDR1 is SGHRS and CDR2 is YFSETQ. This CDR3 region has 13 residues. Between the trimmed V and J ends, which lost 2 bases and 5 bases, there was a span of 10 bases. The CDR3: CASSLGQTYGYTL. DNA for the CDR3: TGCGCCAGCAGCTTAGGACAGACTTATGGCTACACCTTG.